The 26 T cell receptor beta chains reported below all come from one sample, sequenced in a study of blood T cell repertoires in COVID-19. Method: immunoSEQ multiplex PCR; TCRdb's copy keeps in-frame clones and lacks some. The sample lists roughly 32,000 clones; more than 80% were seen once. Sequencing was done on a sample of peripheral blood. These receptors were taken from a male donor with active COVID-19.

The V gene is TRBV7-3, the J gene TRBJ2-5, with D possibly matching TRBD1 (6 bases). CDR3 length equals 15 residues. The V end was cut by 3 bases, the J end by 4 bases, with 15 bases between. Germline V gene data show CDR1 as SGHTA and CDR2 as FQGTGA. The DNA of the CDR3 is TGTGCCAGCAGCTTTGAACAGGGTAAACCAGAGACCCAGTACTTC. It encodes CASSFEQGKPETQYF.

The chain uses TRBV6-5 and TRBJ1-1; TRBD1 matches 10 bases. With 4 bases clipped from V and 3 bases from J, the junction kept 8 bases outside the gene matches. Per the germline V gene, CDR1 is MNHEY and CDR2 is SVGAGI. There are 16 residues in the CDR3. CDR3 residues: CASSSPTGGAYTEAFF. The CDR3, as DNA: TGTGCCAGCAGTTCACCGACAGGGGGCGCCTACACTGAAGCTTTCTTT.

V is TRBV5-6 and J is TRBJ1-5; no definite D call. Germline V gene lookup returns CDR1 SGHDT and CDR2 YYEEEE. V lost 4 bases, J lost 4 bases, and 12 bases lay in between. This CDR3 is built from 14 residues. The CDR3 nucleotides are TGTGCCAGCAGCAGGAGAGGAGCAAATCAGCCCCAGCATTTT. It yields the protein CASSRRGANQPQHF.

Written as DNA, the CDR3 is TGTGCCAGCAGCTCGGAGGGGGAGACCCAGTACTTC. This translates into CASSSEGETQYF. The chain has TRBV7-9 and TRBJ2-5, with D perhaps TRBD2 (6 bases). V was cut by 4 bases and J by 5 bases, with 8 bases left in between. This CDR3 contains 12 residues. Germline V gives CDR1 SEHNR, CDR2 FQNEAQ (reference sequence).

This clone was seen only once. This chain links TRBV5-4 with TRBJ1-6, with D perhaps TRBD1 (5 bases). V lost 2 bases and J lost 9, with 9 bases in between. Germline assignment: CDR1 SGHNT and CDR2 YYREEE (reference sequence). This CDR3 is built from 13 residues. This CDR3 reads CASSFDSPSPLHF. The CDR3 DNA sequence: TGTGCCAGCAGCTTTGACAGTCCTTCACCCCTCCACTTT.

In nucleotides, the CDR3 is TGTGCCAGCAGCTCAACCTGGACAGCTACTAACTATGGCTACACCTTC. Residues: CASSSTWTATNYGYTF. This chain uses TRBV11-3 with TRBJ1-2; tentative D call: TRBD1 (6 bases). The CDR3 is 16 amino acids. The germline V gene encodes CDR1 SGHNT and CDR2 YENEEA. Trimming left V 4 bases short and J 0 bases short, with 15 bases between.

This clone was observed a handful of times. V is TRBV6-6 and J is TRBJ1-6; a weak D match, TRBD1 (6 bases). The germline V and J ends were trimmed by 5 bases and 13 bases, with 15 bases remaining between them. The V gene's germline CDR1 is MNHNY and CDR2 SVGAGI (reference sequence). There are 13 residues in the CDR3. CDR3 residues: CASSQGLLYPLHF. CDR3 DNA sequence: TGTGCCAGCAGTCAGGGGCTTCTGTACCCCCTCCACTTT.

This clone was seen only once. The V gene is TRBV5-4, the J gene TRBJ2-5, with 8 bases matching TRBD1. With 3 bases clipped from V and 2 bases from J, the junction kept 3 bases outside the gene matches. Germline V gene sequence: CDR1 SGHNT, CDR2 YYREEE (reference sequence). The CDR3 runs 14 residues. CDR3 region: CASSSGTGQETQYF. CDR3 bases: TGTGCCAGCAGCTCCGGGACAGGACAAGAGACCCAGTACTTC.

The chain uses TRBV6-5 and TRBJ2-3, with D maybe TRBD2 (5 bases). V was cut by 7 bases and J by 4 bases, with 15 bases left in between. The germline V gene has CDR1 MNHEY and CDR2 SVGAGI. This CDR3 region has 14 residues. CDR3 DNA sequence: TGTGCCAGCACTCTACTGGGCGGGTCAGATACGCAGTATTTT. Amino acid sequence: CASTLLGGSDTQYF.

The chain has TRBV6-5 and TRBJ1-2; 8 bases match TRBD1. This CDR3 is 13 amino acids long. In germline, CDR1 is MNHEY, CDR2 SVGAGI. J was trimmed by 3 bases and V by 7 bases; bases with no gene match: 4. The CDR3: CASTSGGHYGYTF. CDR3 DNA: TGTGCCAGCACCTCAGGGGGCCACTATGGCTACACCTTC.

This rearrangement joins TRBV4-2 to TRBJ1-4; 9 nucleotides line up with TRBD1. This CDR3 spans 13 amino acids. Germline CDR1 and CDR2: LGHNA and YNFKEQ. J was trimmed by 8 bases and V by 5 bases; bases with no gene match: 3. This CDR3 reads CASSGTGFEKLFF. For the CDR3, the DNA is TGTGCCAGCAGCGGGACAGGGTTCGAAAAACTGTTTTTT.

This rearrangement joins TRBV19 to TRBJ2-6, with D possibly TRBD1 on 5 matching bases. V lost 6 bases and J lost 0, with 6 bases in between. The CDR3 has 14 residues. Per the germline V gene, CDR1 is LNHDA and CDR2 is SQIVND (reference sequence). The CDR3 region is CASRDSSGANVLTF. The CDR3, as DNA: TGTGCCAGTAGAGACAGCTCTGGGGCCAACGTCCTGACTTTC.

The CDR3 protein is CASSMDRGRETQYF. The CDR3 DNA follows: TGTGCCAGCAGCATGGACAGGGGCCGGGAGACCCAGTACTTC. This chain uses TRBV7-7 with TRBJ2-5; 9 bases are a match to TRBD1. Trimming at V came to 5 bases and at J to 5 bases, leaving 6 bases not matched to a gene. CDR1 is SSHAT, CDR2 FNYEAQ, per germline (reference sequence). The CDR3 totals 14 residues. The whole variable domain, remainder taken from reference TRBV7-7 and TRBJ2-5, is GAGVSQSPRYKVTKRGQDVTLRCDPISSHATLYWYQQALGQGPEFLTYFNYEAQPDKSGLPSDRFSAERPEGSISTLTIQRTEQRDSAMYRCASSMDRGRETQYFGPGTRLLVL.

V and J are TRBV4-1 and TRBJ2-7, with a weak D call TRBD1 (5 bases). V was cut by 3 bases and J by 4 bases, with 7 bases left in between. Per the germline V gene, CDR1 is MGHRA and CDR2 is YSYEKL. This CDR3 is 12 amino acids long. The CDR3 DNA is TGCGCCAGCAGCCACACAGGTTACGAGCAGTACTTC. Its protein product is CASSHTGYEQYF.

This chain uses TRBV5-1 with TRBJ2-5; 9 nucleotides align to TRBD2. The germline V gene has CDR1 SGHRS and CDR2 YFSETQ. With V trimmed by 0 bases and J by 0 bases, 3 bases remained unmatched. The CDR3 loop spans 16 amino acids. The DNA of the CDR3 is TGCGCCAGCAGCTTGGTTAGCGGGGGTAACCAAGAGACCCAGTACTTC. As protein: CASSLVSGGNQETQYF.

The sample holds one count of this clone. The rearrangement joins TRBV5-1 to TRBJ2-3; 11 bases line up with TRBD2. The germline gives CDR1 SGHRS, CDR2 YFSETQ. The CDR3 totals 17 residues. With 0 bases clipped from V and 6 bases from J, the junction kept 9 bases outside the gene matches. The CDR3 here is CASSLDNSPSGGDTQYF. CDR3 in DNA: TGCGCCAGCAGCTTGGACAATTCCCCTAGCGGGGGGGATACGCAGTATTTT.

The genes are TRBV5-1 and TRBJ1-4; no clear D. There are 16 residues in the CDR3. Germline values: CDR1 SGHRS, CDR2 YFSETQ. Deletions cut 0 bases from V and 1 base from J, with 10 bases between. CDR3 residues: CASSLVLGVTNEKLFF. CDR3 coding DNA: TGCGCCAGCAGCTTGGTACTCGGGGTAACTAATGAAAAACTGTTTTTT.

J is TRBJ2-3 and V is TRBV18; unclear D gene. Germline CDR1 KGHSH, CDR2 LQKENI. With 3 bases removed from V and 1 base from J, the gap between germline ends came to 8 bases. The length of the CDR3 is 14 residues. The CDR3: CASSPAMGTDTQYF. CDR3 bases: TGTGCCAGCTCACCTGCTATGGGCACAGATACGCAGTATTTT.

This rearrangement joins TRBV6-6 to TRBJ1-2, with TRBD1 matching 7 bases. This CDR3 is 14 amino acids long. Trimming cost V 6 bases and J 3 bases; bases outside gene matches: 7. The germline V gene has CDR1 MNHNY and CDR2 SVGAGI (reference sequence). The CDR3: CASRQEQGYYGYTF. CDR3 sequence (DNA): TGTGCCAGCAGACAGGAACAGGGGTACTATGGCTACACCTTC.

The CDR3 nucleotides are TGTGCCAGCAGCTTGGGGACAGGATCCTACAATGAGCAGTTCTTC. It yields the protein CASSLGTGSYNEQFF. V usage is TRBV5-4 and J usage is TRBJ2-1; TRBD1 matches 7 bases. V dropped 0 bases and J dropped 1; count of bases not matched to a gene: 1. Germline V gives CDR1 SGHNT, CDR2 YYREEE (reference sequence). This CDR3 spans 15 amino acids.

The chain joins TRBV5-1 to TRBJ2-5, with TRBD1 matching 7 bases. The CDR3 sequence is 14 residues long. Unmatched junction bases numbered 7, after V lost 6 bases and J lost 2 bases. From germline, CDR1 is SGHRS and CDR2 YFSETQ. In DNA, the CDR3 is TGCGCCAGCACGACAGGGTCCGGGCAAGAGACCCAGTACTTC. As protein: CASTTGSGQETQYF.

The chain links TRBV9 to TRBJ2-2, with 9 bases matching TRBD1. Unmatched junction bases numbered 1, after V lost 2 bases and J lost 2 bases. Germline V gene sequence: CDR1 SGDLS, CDR2 YYNGEE. The CDR3 has 15 amino acids. CDR3 residues: CASSVTGGNTGELFF. The CDR3 region has the DNA TGTGCCAGCAGCGTCACAGGGGGCAACACCGGGGAGCTGTTTTTT.

This sequence joins TRBV11-2 and TRBJ1-1, with 7 bases lining up with TRBD1. Per the germline V gene, CDR1 is SGHAT and CDR2 is FQNNGV. The CDR3 length is 15 residues. The V gene end was trimmed by 1 base and the J gene end by 6 bases; junction bases not matched to a gene: 8. DNA of the CDR3: TGTGCCAGCAGCTTAGGGGCTGGGGGGACAGCTGAAGCTTTCTTT. Translating it yields CASSLGAGGTAEAFF. Looking up the rest from reference TRBV11-2 and TRBJ1-1 gives the full variable domain: EAGVAQSPRYKIIEKRQSVAFWCNPISGHATLYWYQQILGQGPKLLIQFQNNGVVDDSQLPKDRFSAERLKGVDSTLKIQPAKLEDSAVYLCASSLGAGGTAEAFFGQGTRLTVV.

This chain joins TRBV19 and TRBJ1-3, with 8 nucleotides matching TRBD1. The germline V gene has CDR1 LNHDA and CDR2 SQIVND (reference sequence). With 7 bases clipped from V and 0 bases from J, the junction kept 5 bases outside the gene matches. The CDR3 spans 15 residues. CDR3 region: CASTTGDISGNTIYF. The DNA for the CDR3 is TGTGCCAGTACGACAGGGGACATCTCTGGAAACACCATATATTTT.

V usage is TRBV9 and J usage is TRBJ2-7, with 7 nucleotides matching TRBD2. The germline gives CDR1 SGDLS, CDR2 YYNGEE. The trim removed 0 bases at V and 10 bases at J, leaving 10 bases unmatched. There are 14 residues in the CDR3. As DNA, the CDR3 is TGTGCCAGCAGCGTAGTTGCTAGCGGCGTCTACCAGTACTTC. Translation: CASSVVASGVYQYF.

Points on this clone: Germline is not matched at one junction end, which may reflect a read error. The chain is built from TRBV2 and TRBJ1-6, with a tentative D call TRBD1 (5 bases). In germline, CDR1 is SNHLY, CDR2 FYNNEI. This CDR3 has 16 amino acids. CDR3 bases: TGTGCCAGCAGGGAAGGTATAGGGGACTATAATTCACCCCTCCACTTT. Translated, it gives CASREGIGDYNSPLHF.